The 24 T cell receptor beta chains below all came from one sample that was sequenced in a study of post-analysis software for immune sequencing data. Notes on the study in general: Relative to controls, patients had 5 or 6 TRBV segments at higher frequency, with TRBV5-6, TRBV5-1 and TRBV20-1 among these.

These receptors have no identified antigens. Included in the TCR beta cDNA libraries were unique molecular identifiers. TCRdb fed the PCR reads into MiXCR, producing one record per CDR3 protein. The sample lists more than 500,000 distinct CDR3 sequences; roughly 34% were seen once. Sequencing was carried out using blood. The receptor set was obtained from a girl aged 2 to 17 with multiple sclerosis.

This clonotype occurred many times. The CDR3 protein is CASSRSRDSYNEQFF. In DNA form, the CDR3 reads TGTGCCAGCAGCAGAAGCCGGGACAGCTACAATGAGCAGTTCTTC. The chain is built from TRBV7-2 and TRBJ2-1; 7 bases align to TRBD1. The CDR3 totals 15 residues. The V gene end was trimmed by 5 bases and the J gene end by 3 bases; junction bases not matched to a gene: 7. Looked up from germline, CDR1 is SGHTA and CDR2 is FQGNSA. Complete variable domain (other parts from reference TRBV7-2 and TRBJ2-1): GAGVSQSPSNKVTEKGKDVELRCDPISGHTALYWYRQSLGQGLEFLIYFQGNSAPDKSGLPSDRFSAERTGGSVSTLTIQRTQQEDSAVYLCASSRSRDSYNEQFFGPGTRLTVL.

This clonotype came up a few times. V is TRBV12-3 or TRBV12-4 and J is TRBJ2-1, with 12 bases fitting TRBD2. The CDR3 covers 16 residues. Trimming at V came to 9 bases and at J to 7 bases, leaving 13 bases not matched to a gene. The CDR3 loop is CASSPPGLAGHNEQFF. DNA of the CDR3: TGTGCCAGTTCGCCACCGGGACTAGCGGGCCATAATGAGCAGTTCTTC.

This chain links TRBV5-1 with TRBJ2-5; 14 bases fit TRBD2. The V and J ends lost 4 bases and 2 bases, in that order; junction bases with no gene match: 4. CDR3 length equals 16 residues. CDR1 is SGHRS, CDR2 YFSETQ, per germline. The CDR3 DNA sequence: TGCGCCAGCAGCACAGGACTAGCGGGGGGTCAAGAGACCCAGTACTTC. Residues: CASSTGLAGGQETQYF.

The rearrangement links TRBV24-1 to TRBJ2-3; a possible D gene is TRBD2 (6 bases). Per germline, CDR1 KGHDR and CDR2 SFDVKD. The CDR3 sequence is 17 residues long. V was pared by 1 base and J by 6 bases, with 19 bases between. The CDR3 loop reads CATSDFRGAGEGDTQYF. The CDR3 nucleotides read TGTGCCACCAGTGATTTTCGCGGGGCGGGCGAGGGGGATACGCAGTATTTT.

The DNA of the CDR3 is TGTGCCAGCAGTTTTAGGTCTAGCGGGGTTCGATTAAATGAGCAGTTCTTC. Translated, it gives CASSFRSSGVRLNEQFF. The V call is TRBV12-3 or TRBV12-4, the J call TRBJ2-1, with 9 bases identical to TRBD2. The CDR3 extends over 17 amino acids. Losses at the gene ends were 3 bases for V and 7 bases for J; bases not matched to a gene: 13.

In its sample, this clonotype was seen a few times. The gene calls are TRBV2 and TRBJ1-2, with D unresolved. The CDR3 consists of 11 residues. Germline V gene data show CDR1 as SNHLY and CDR2 as FYNNEI. V lost 4 bases and J lost 7, with 7 bases in between. The CDR3 loop is CASSVEIGYTF. The CDR3 bases are TGTGCCAGCAGTGTAGAGATTGGCTACACCTTC.

The chain is built from TRBV6-6 and TRBJ1-4; D remains unclear. The CDR3 loop spans 14 amino acids. The germline V gene has CDR1 MNHNY and CDR2 SVGAGI (reference sequence). Trimming left V 6 bases short and J 3 bases short, with 11 bases between. The CDR3 sequence is CASRESGANEKLFF. In DNA, the CDR3 is TGTGCCAGCAGAGAGAGTGGGGCTAATGAAAAACTGTTTTTT.

The chain recombines TRBV5-6 with TRBJ2-2; D is uncertain. V lost 4 bases to trimming and J lost 2 bases, with 12 bases between them. The CDR3 spans 15 residues. The germline CDR1 and CDR2 sequences are SGHDT and YYEEEE. The CDR3 DNA sequence: TGTGCCAGCAGCCCCCTTGGACCCAACACCGGGGAGCTGTTTTTT. Translation gives CASSPLGPNTGELFF.

V and J are TRBV5-1 and TRBJ2-3, with a tentative D call TRBD1 (5 bases). V was cut by 4 bases and J by 6 bases, with 9 bases left in between. The CDR3 sequence is 12 residues long. Germline loops: CDR1 SGHRS, CDR2 YFSETQ. The CDR3 DNA follows: TGCGCCAGCAGCCAGAACAGGGATACGCAGTATTTT. It codes for CASSQNRDTQYF.

The chain uses TRBV12-3 or TRBV12-4 and TRBJ1-5; perhaps TRBD1 as D (6 bases). CDR3 length: 15 residues. Trimming cost V 4 bases and J 2 bases, with 12 bases left between them. CDR3 DNA: TGTGCCAGCAGTTCAGGGGACGGCGGCAATCAGCCCCAGCATTTT. Residues: CASSSGDGGNQPQHF.

The V gene is TRBV7-2, the J gene TRBJ2-3; 7 nucleotides match TRBD2. Looked up from germline, CDR1 is SGHTA and CDR2 is FQGNSA. V trimming: 4 bases; J trimming: 8 bases; junction bases outside the gene matches: 18. There are 17 residues in the CDR3. The CDR3 sequence: CASSSHTPTRGWGTQYF. In nucleotides, the CDR3 is TGTGCCAGCAGCTCTCACACTCCGACGCGGGGGTGGGGTACGCAGTATTTT. Together with reference TRBV7-2 and TRBJ2-3, the CDR3 gives the full variable domain: GAGVSQSPSNKVTEKGKDVELRCDPISGHTALYWYRQSLGQGLEFLIYFQGNSAPDKSGLPSDRFSAERTGGSVSTLTIQRTQQEDSAVYLCASSSHTPTRGWGTQYFGPGTRLTVL.

The chain carries TRBV15 and TRBJ2-1, with D possibly matching TRBD2 (6 bases). Germline-derived CDR1 and CDR2 are LNHNV and YYDKDF (reference sequence). Trimming pared 4 bases from V and 8 bases from J, leaving 12 bases between. CDR3 length: 13 residues. CDR3: CATSTGLVDEQFF. DNA for the CDR3: TGTGCCACCAGCACGGGACTGGTCGATGAGCAGTTCTTC.

The chain couples TRBV20-1 to TRBJ2-3; 13 nucleotides agree with TRBD2. Unmatched junction bases numbered 8, after V lost 3 bases and J lost 2 bases. The V gene's germline CDR1 is DFQATT and CDR2 SNEGSKA (reference sequence). The CDR3 sequence is 17 residues long. The DNA for the CDR3 is TGCAGTGCTAGGGTACTAGCGGGGGGGCTATTCACAGATACGCAGTATTTT. This sequence encodes CSARVLAGGLFTDTQYF.

The sample holds a few counts of this clonotype. The chain couples TRBV5-1 to TRBJ2-7; no definite D call. Trimming cost V 0 bases and J 5 bases, with 9 bases left between them. CDR1 and CDR2 from the germline V gene are SGHRS and YFSETQ. This CDR3 has 13 residues. CDR3 DNA: TGCGCCAGCAGCTTGGTTCTGGGCCACGAGCAGTACTTC. This translates into CASSLVLGHEQYF.

This clonotype showed up just a few times. The chain employs TRBV5-1 and TRBJ2-4, with 8 bases that match TRBD1. With the DNA end fitting TRBJ2-7 better, the J assignment may be wrong. The CDR3 has 14 residues. Germline-derived CDR1 and CDR2 are SGHRS and YFSETQ. The CDR3 is CASSYDRGGDEQYF. CDR3 in DNA: TGCGCCAGCAGCTACGACAGGGGAGGTGACGAGCAGTACTTC.

This clonotype came up many times. This chain links TRBV7-2 with TRBJ2-1; D ambiguous. Trimming took off 1 base at V and 0 bases at J, with 7 bases between the two ends. Germline CDR1 reads SGHTA; CDR2 reads FQGNSA. This CDR3 contains 15 residues. CDR3 region: CASSLVWHSYNEQFF. CDR3 bases: TGTGCCAGCAGCTTAGTGTGGCACTCCTACAATGAGCAGTTCTTC.

This chain uses TRBV4-1 with TRBJ1-5; maybe TRBD1 (6 bases). The CDR3 extends over 14 amino acids. Germline CDR1 reads MGHRA; CDR2 reads YSYEKL. Trimming removed 0 bases from V and 6 bases from J, with 9 bases in between. CDR3 nucleotide sequence: TGCGCCAGCAGCCAAGATTCGGGGGCTCAGCCCCAGCATTTT. Its translation is CASSQDSGAQPQHF.

J is TRBJ2-5 and V is TRBV29-1, with 7 nucleotides matching TRBD2. J gave up 2 bases and V 7 bases, and 4 bases lay outside the gene matches. The CDR3 length is 12 residues. CDR1 and CDR2 from the germline V gene are SQVTM and ANQGSEA. CDR3 DNA: TGCAGCGCTCTAGCGGATCAAGAGACCCAGTACTTC. Encoded protein: CSALADQETQYF.

This clonotype was seen at least ten times. The rearrangement uses TRBV2 and TRBJ2-4; TRBD2 might be the D (5 bases). Germline lookup yields CDR1 SNHLY and CDR2 FYNNEI. This CDR3 is 12 amino acids long. The ends were cut back, 3 bases at V and 10 bases at J, with 10 bases in the middle. The CDR3 sequence: CASSDNKRIQYF. DNA for the CDR3: TGTGCCAGCAGTGATAATAAGCGGATTCAGTACTTC.

The V gene is TRBV20-1, the J gene TRBJ1-4; D gene uncertain. The CDR3 is made up of 15 amino acids. Deletions cut 6 bases from V and 0 bases from J, with 14 bases between. The V gene's germline CDR1 is DFQATT and CDR2 SNEGSKA (reference sequence). The CDR3, as DNA: TGCAGTGCCACGGCTTTAAACGCAACTAATGAAAAACTGTTTTTT. Its translation: CSATALNATNEKLFF.

This clonotype was found a few times. This sequence joins TRBV7-2 and TRBJ1-1, with a weak D call TRBD1 (5 bases). Deletions cut 5 bases from V and 8 bases from J, with 15 bases between. The CDR3 has 13 amino acids. CDR1 is SGHTA, CDR2 FQGNSA, per germline. CDR3 nucleotides: TGTGCCAGCAGCCCCGGGGCATCTCGGGAAGCTTTCTTT. This codes for CASSPGASREAFF. Full variable domain (rest looked up from reference TRBV7-2 and TRBJ1-1): GAGVSQSPSNKVTEKGKDVELRCDPISGHTALYWYRQSLGQGLEFLIYFQGNSAPDKSGLPSDRFSAERTGGSVSTLTIQRTQQEDSAVYLCASSPGASREAFFGQGTRLTVV.

On this clonotype itself: It is likely a read error, because the conserved phenylalanine at the end of the CDR3 is missing. The CDR3 sequence is CASSPRVTADMQYS. CDR3 DNA: TGTGCCAGCAGTCCCAGAGTGACAGCAGATATGCAGTATTCT. V gene TRBV12-3 or TRBV12-4 combines with J gene TRBJ2-3, with D tentatively TRBD1 (5 bases). This CDR3 comprises 14 residues.

This clonotype has more than one count but fewer than ten. The junction differs from germline at one of its ends, possibly a read error. V and J are TRBV7-6 and TRBJ2-7, with D possibly being TRBD1 (5 bases). Germline CDR1 reads SGHVS; CDR2 reads FNYEAQ. The CDR3 consists of 16 residues. The CDR3 loop is CAGSPTPQMTVYEQYF. The CDR3 DNA reads TGTGCCGGCAGCCCTACACCCCAAATGACAGTCTACGAGCAGTACTTC.

The V gene is TRBV6-6, the J gene TRBJ1-3; D is undetermined. The CDR3 length is 16 residues. The ends were cut back, 5 bases at V and 0 bases at J, with 14 bases in the middle. Germline V lookup: CDR1 MNHNY, CDR2 SVGAGI (reference sequence). The CDR3 DNA sequence: TGTGCCAGCAGTAATACTGACTCGCGCTCTGGAAACACCATATATTTT. Translated, it gives CASSNTDSRSGNTIYF.